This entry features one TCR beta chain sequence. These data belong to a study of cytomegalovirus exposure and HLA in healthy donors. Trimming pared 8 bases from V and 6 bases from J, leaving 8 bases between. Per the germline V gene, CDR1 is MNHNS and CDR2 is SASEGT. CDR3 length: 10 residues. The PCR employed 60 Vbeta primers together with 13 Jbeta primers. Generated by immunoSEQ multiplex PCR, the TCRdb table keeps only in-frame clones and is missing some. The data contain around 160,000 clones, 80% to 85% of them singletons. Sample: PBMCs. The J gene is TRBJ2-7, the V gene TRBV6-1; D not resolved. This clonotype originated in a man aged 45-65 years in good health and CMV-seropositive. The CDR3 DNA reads TGTGCCAGCGTGTCGGGCGAGCAGTACTTC. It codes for CASVSGEQYF.